The 26 T cell receptor beta chains given below trace back to one sample, sequenced in a study of early T cells in non-severe SARS-CoV-2 infection. Using its own MiXCR run on the 5' RACE reads, TCRdb lists one record per CDR3 protein. The sample has about 48,000 distinct CDR3 sequences, more than 4.5% seen once. This specimen was whole blood, taken at baseline. These receptors were obtained from an adult who was a healthcare worker with PCR-confirmed SARS-CoV-2 infection or an uninfected control (not recorded which).

This clonotype was seen many times. The chain joins TRBV6-1 to TRBJ1-5; tentatively, D is TRBD1 (6 bases). The CDR3 runs 13 residues. Trimming took 6 bases from V and 9 from J, leaving 15 bases between them. Germline V gene data show CDR1 as MNHNS and CDR2 as SASEGT. The chain's CDR3 is CASRGGMLGPQHF. DNA for the CDR3: TGTGCCAGCAGGGGGGGCATGCTGGGGCCCCAGCATTTT.

Within the sample, this clonotype is medium-sized (0.01 to 0.1%). The chain is built from TRBV20-1 and TRBJ2-3; 7 bases fit TRBD2. This CDR3 is 14 amino acids long. The V and J ends lost 4 bases and 7 bases, in that order; junction bases with no gene match: 11. CDR1 is DFQATT, CDR2 SNEGSKA, per germline (reference sequence). The CDR3 protein is CSATGIGAGNTQYF. CDR3 DNA sequence: TGCAGTGCTACGGGGATCGGAGCGGGAAATACGCAGTATTTT.

This clonotype came up many times. The chain employs TRBV5-6 and TRBJ2-1; D gene unclear. The germline V gene has CDR1 SGHDT and CDR2 YYEEEE. V was cut by 0 bases and J by 0 bases, with 7 bases left in between. This CDR3 contains 15 residues. In DNA form, the CDR3 reads TGTGCCAGCAGCTTGGCGGAAAGCTCCTACAATGAGCAGTTCTTC. Encoded protein: CASSLAESSYNEQFF.

This clonotype was observed at least ten times. V and J are TRBV27 and TRBJ1-6; 7 bases agree with TRBD1. The ends lost 5 bases at V and 7 bases at J; junction bases unmatched: 5. This CDR3 has 14 amino acids. Germline V lookup: CDR1 MNHEY, CDR2 SMNVEV (reference sequence). The CDR3 spells CASSSRDRNSPLHF. The CDR3 DNA is TGTGCCAGCAGTAGCCGGGACAGAAATTCACCCCTCCACTTT.

The sample holds many counts of this clonotype. The J gene is TRBJ2-7, the V gene TRBV25-1; D call uncertain. The germline V gene encodes CDR1 MGHDK and CDR2 SYGVNS. V was trimmed by 3 bases and J by 0 bases, leaving 12 bases between them. CDR3 length: 15 residues. The CDR3 region is CASSEATETSYEQYF. The CDR3 nucleotides are TGTGCCAGCAGTGAGGCCACTGAGACCTCCTACGAGCAGTACTTC.

This clonotype is judged medium-sized (0.01 to 0.1%). V is TRBV15 and J is TRBJ2-5; D may be TRBD2 (6 bases). Germline V lookup: CDR1 LNHNV, CDR2 YYDKDF (reference sequence). This CDR3 has 13 amino acids. The ends were cut back, 4 bases at V and 5 bases at J, with 11 bases in the middle. The CDR3: CATSTTAGETQYF. For the CDR3, the DNA is TGTGCCACCAGCACCACCGCGGGGGAGACCCAGTACTTC.

The V gene is TRBV29-1, the J gene TRBJ2-1; 7 nucleotides agree with TRBD1. Unmatched junction bases numbered 9, after V lost 5 bases and J lost 5 bases. The CDR3 spans 14 residues. Looked up from germline, CDR1 is SQVTM and CDR2 is ANQGSEA. CDR3 protein: CSVLIGGAHNEQFF. As DNA, the CDR3 is TGCAGCGTTCTCATAGGGGGCGCCCACAATGAGCAGTTCTTC.

This clonotype was seen repeatedly, ten times or more. This sequence joins TRBV5-4 and TRBJ2-7; 7 positions agree with TRBD1. Per germline, CDR1 SGHNT and CDR2 YYREEE (reference sequence). Trimming took 0 bases from V and 0 from J; bases not matched to a gene: 6. The CDR3 has 16 residues. The CDR3, as DNA: TGTGCCAGCAGCTTGGACGGACAGGCTATCTCCTACGAGCAGTACTTC. The encoded protein is CASSLDGQAISYEQYF. Complete variable domain (other parts from reference TRBV5-4 and TRBJ2-7): ETGVTQSPTHLIKTRGQQVTLRCSSQSGHNTVSWYQQALGQGPQFIFQYYREEENGRGNFPPRFSGLQFPNYSSELNVNALELDDSALYLCASSLDGQAISYEQYFGPGTRLTVT.

This clonotype was detected ten times or more. The chain employs TRBV25-1 and TRBJ2-3; the match to TRBD2 covers 9 bases. The CDR3 has 14 residues. Trimming cost V 5 bases and J 1 base; bases outside gene matches: 1. Germline V lookup: CDR1 MGHDK, CDR2 SYGVNS. Here the CDR3 DNA reads TGTGCCAGCAGTCAGCGGGAGGGCACAGATACGCAGTATTTT. Residues: CASSQREGTDTQYF.

This clonotype appeared many times. The chain combines TRBV18 with TRBJ2-7; 9 bases match TRBD1. The CDR3 is made up of 18 amino acids. Trimming took 2 bases from V and 5 from J; bases not matched to a gene: 16. CDR1 is KGHSH and CDR2 is LQKENI in the germline V gene. CDR3 loop: CASSPFVSFGTGNDEQYF. CDR3 nucleotide sequence: TGTGCCAGCTCACCATTTGTGAGTTTCGGGACAGGGAACGACGAGCAGTACTTC.

In this sample, this clonotype turned up many times. This chain connects TRBV3-1 to TRBJ2-3; no reliable D call. The V end lost 0 bases, the J end lost 0 bases, and 19 bases lay between the germline ends. Germline V gene sequence: CDR1 LGHDT, CDR2 YNNKEL (reference sequence). The CDR3 covers 19 residues. The CDR3 is CASSQETTPWHPSTDTQYF. The CDR3 DNA reads as TGTGCCAGCAGCCAAGAAACAACCCCGTGGCACCCTAGCACAGATACGCAGTATTTT.

This clonotype has only a few counts. The chain recombines TRBV4-1 with TRBJ2-7; 8 bases fit TRBD2. Germline-derived CDR1 and CDR2 are MGHRA and YSYEKL. V shed 1 base and J 2 bases; nucleotides not matched to a gene: 7. The CDR3 loop spans 16 amino acids. The chain's CDR3 is CASSQGAGAQTYEQYF. Here the CDR3 DNA reads TGCGCCAGCAGCCAAGGAGCGGGAGCCCAAACCTACGAGCAGTACTTC.

This clonotype rates as medium-sized. The V call is TRBV5-1, the J call TRBJ2-6; tentative D call: TRBD1 (6 bases). Germline V CDR1 and CDR2: SGHRS, YFSETQ. The CDR3 covers 16 residues. Trimming removed 7 bases at V and 0 bases at J, with 14 bases between. The CDR3 sequence: CASGETGSSGANVLTF. DNA of the CDR3: TGCGCCAGCGGCGAGACAGGTAGCTCTGGGGCCAACGTCCTGACTTTC.

Only a few counts were recorded for this clonotype. V is TRBV24-1 and J is TRBJ2-1; 10 bases align to TRBD2. This CDR3 spans 16 amino acids. V dropped 1 base and J dropped 5; count of bases not matched to a gene: 4. Per germline, CDR1 KGHDR and CDR2 SFDVKD. The chain's CDR3 is CATSDLGTSGNNEQFF. CDR3 coding DNA: TGTGCCACCAGTGATTTAGGTACTAGCGGGAACAATGAGCAGTTCTTC.

This clonotype came up many times. The J gene is TRBJ1-1, the V gene TRBV20-1, with no clear D. The CDR3 is made up of 14 amino acids. CDR1 and CDR2 from the germline V gene are DFQATT and SNEGSKA (reference sequence). The V end was cut by 0 bases, the J end by 5 bases, with 13 bases between. CDR3 loop: CSARDGRVDTEAFF. The DNA of the CDR3 is TGCAGTGCTAGAGATGGGCGGGTAGATACTGAAGCTTTCTTT.

This clonotype came up many times. This chain uses TRBV5-1 with TRBJ1-1, with D possibly TRBD1 on 6 matching bases. The CDR3 loop spans 14 amino acids. Per germline, CDR1 SGHRS and CDR2 YFSETQ. Deletions cut 3 bases from V and 0 bases from J, with 9 bases between. This CDR3 reads CASSWGHLNTEAFF. CDR3 DNA: TGCGCCAGCAGCTGGGGACACCTGAACACTGAAGCTTTCTTT.

Many counts were recorded for this clonotype. The CDR3 loop is CASSRDFPHEQFF. CDR3 nucleotides: TGTGCCAGCAGCCGGGACTTTCCCCATGAGCAGTTCTTC. The J gene is TRBJ2-1, the V gene TRBV12-3 or TRBV12-4; a weak D match, TRBD2 (6 bases). This CDR3 is built from 13 residues. Trimming pared 6 bases from V and 8 bases from J, leaving 14 bases between.

This clonotype was found many times. The rearrangement links TRBV7-2 to TRBJ1-4; D is ambiguous. The CDR3 sequence is 13 residues long. V lost 1 base and J lost 6, with 6 bases in between. From germline, CDR1 is SGHTA and CDR2 FQGNSA. The CDR3 DNA sequence: TGTGCCAGCAGCTTAGTAAGATATGAAAAACTGTTTTTT. It translates to CASSLVRYEKLFF.

The V and J genes are TRBV12-3 or TRBV12-4 and TRBJ1-1; no clear D. With 7 bases removed from V and 7 bases from J, the gap between germline ends came to 22 bases. The CDR3 is made up of 15 amino acids. The CDR3 loop is CASNQRYPRYGEAFF. DNA for the CDR3: TGTGCCAGCAATCAACGCTACCCCCGGTACGGTGAAGCTTTCTTT.

This clonotype was seen only a few times. The V call is TRBV7-9, the J call TRBJ2-3, with TRBD2 matching over 7 bases. The trim removed 4 bases at V and 4 bases at J, leaving 5 bases unmatched. The CDR3 spans 14 residues. Germline-derived CDR1 and CDR2 are SEHNR and FQNEAQ (reference sequence). This CDR3 reads CASSSGLGADTQYF. The CDR3 bases are TGTGCCAGCAGCTCAGGACTAGGGGCAGATACGCAGTATTTT.

There are many counts of this clonotype. The chain is built from TRBV7-9 and TRBJ1-1, with D perhaps matching TRBD1 (6 bases). Looked up from germline, CDR1 is SEHNR and CDR2 is FQNEAQ (reference sequence). V was pared by 2 bases and J by 2 bases, with 15 bases between. The CDR3 totals 16 residues. CDR3 DNA sequence: TGTGCCAGCAGCTTACCTTCGGTGGGGGGCAACACTGAAGCTTTCTTT. It codes for CASSLPSVGGNTEAFF.

This clonotype was detected ten times or more. The V and J genes are TRBV6-1 and TRBJ2-7; D gene ambiguous. Looked up from germline, CDR1 is MNHNS and CDR2 is SASEGT. CDR3 length equals 11 residues. V dropped 7 bases and J dropped 2 bases, with 6 bases sitting between them. The CDR3: CASTGAYEQYF. The DNA of the CDR3 is TGTGCCAGCACTGGGGCCTACGAGCAGTACTTC.

The sample holds many counts of this clonotype. The chain joins TRBV3-1 to TRBJ2-1; D is possibly TRBD2 (5 bases). Germline lookup yields CDR1 LGHDT and CDR2 YNNKEL (reference sequence). V lost 2 bases and J lost 4, with 18 bases in between. This CDR3 region has 17 residues. CDR3: CASSQSRASRSYNEQFF. CDR3 DNA: TGTGCCAGCAGCCAATCGAGGGCATCGAGGTCGTACAATGAGCAGTTCTTC.

This clonotype was seen a handful of times. The chain has TRBV7-9 and TRBJ1-1; unclear D gene. The CDR3 consists of 15 residues. V dropped 5 bases and J dropped 0 bases, with 13 bases sitting between them. From germline, CDR1 is SEHNR and CDR2 FQNEAQ (reference sequence). The CDR3 DNA follows: TGTGCCAGCAGCCCTAGAGGGAATATGAACACTGAAGCTTTCTTT. It specifies CASSPRGNMNTEAFF.

Only a few counts were recorded for this clonotype. The chain couples TRBV5-6 to TRBJ2-3; 10 bases match TRBD2. The CDR3 is 16 residues long. With 4 bases clipped from V and 4 bases from J, the junction kept 9 bases outside the gene matches. Germline values: CDR1 SGHDT, CDR2 YYEEEE. The CDR3 loop is CASSGYGLAAADTQYF. The CDR3 nucleotides read TGTGCCAGCAGCGGCTACGGACTAGCGGCGGCAGATACGCAGTATTTT.

This clonotype was seen many times. The chain has TRBV28 and TRBJ1-1; tentatively, D is TRBD1 (6 bases). CDR1 MDHEN and CDR2 SYDVKM come from the germline V gene. The CDR3 covers 15 residues. Trimming took 5 bases from V and 0 from J, leaving 13 bases between them. CDR3 sequence: CASSLLQGMNTEAFF. CDR3 nucleotide sequence: TGTGCCAGCAGTCTACTACAGGGAATGAACACTGAAGCTTTCTTT. Full variable domain (outside the CDR3, taken from reference TRBV28 and TRBJ1-1): DVKVTQSSRYLVKRTGEKVFLECVQDMDHENMFWYRQDPGLGLRLIYFSYDVKMKEKGDIPEGYSVSREKKERFSLILESASTNQTSMYLCASSLLQGMNTEAFFGQGTRLTVV.